The clone carrying this TCR beta chain came up many times. The antigen remains undetermined. The sample originates from a study of shared clonotypes between healthy human individuals. Assay: immunoSEQ multiplex PCR; the TCRdb copy retains only in-frame clones and omits some. Among about 990,000 clones, about 84% were seen once, and the ten largest hold 0.6% to 0.75%. Study-wide findings and caveats: Tissue TCR repertoires likely differ from these blood-only repertoires. As a rule, naive subsets had a larger estimated richness than memory subsets.

V was pared by 6 bases and J by 4 bases, with 5 bases of the junction left unmatched. The CDR3 totals 14 residues. CDR1 is MNHEY, CDR2 SMNVEV, per germline (reference sequence). The sample comprised memory CD4+ T cells from PBMCs. Subset in this sample: CD45RA-negative fraction. The chain uses TRBV27 and TRBJ2-7; 11 bases agree with TRBD2. This receptor was taken from a man aged 18 to 30 in good health. Some clones in this sample may be carry-over from other donors' samples. CDR3 region: CASRKLAGEYEQYF. The CDR3 nucleotides are TGTGCCAGCAGGAAACTAGCGGGAGAGTACGAGCAGTACTTC.